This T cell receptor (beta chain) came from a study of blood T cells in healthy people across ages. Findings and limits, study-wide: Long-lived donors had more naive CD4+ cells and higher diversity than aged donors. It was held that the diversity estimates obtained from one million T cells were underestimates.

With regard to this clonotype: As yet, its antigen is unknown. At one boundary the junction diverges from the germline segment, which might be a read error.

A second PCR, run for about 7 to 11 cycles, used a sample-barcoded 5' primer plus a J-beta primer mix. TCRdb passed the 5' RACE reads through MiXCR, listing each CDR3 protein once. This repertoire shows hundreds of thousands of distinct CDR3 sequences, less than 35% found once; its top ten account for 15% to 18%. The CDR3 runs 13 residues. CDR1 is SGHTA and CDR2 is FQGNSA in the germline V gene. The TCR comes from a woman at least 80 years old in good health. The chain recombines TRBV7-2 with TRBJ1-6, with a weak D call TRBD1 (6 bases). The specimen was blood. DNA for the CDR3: TGTGGCAGCAGCCCGGGGGGCAATTCACCCCTCCACTTT. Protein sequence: CGSSPGGNSPLHF.